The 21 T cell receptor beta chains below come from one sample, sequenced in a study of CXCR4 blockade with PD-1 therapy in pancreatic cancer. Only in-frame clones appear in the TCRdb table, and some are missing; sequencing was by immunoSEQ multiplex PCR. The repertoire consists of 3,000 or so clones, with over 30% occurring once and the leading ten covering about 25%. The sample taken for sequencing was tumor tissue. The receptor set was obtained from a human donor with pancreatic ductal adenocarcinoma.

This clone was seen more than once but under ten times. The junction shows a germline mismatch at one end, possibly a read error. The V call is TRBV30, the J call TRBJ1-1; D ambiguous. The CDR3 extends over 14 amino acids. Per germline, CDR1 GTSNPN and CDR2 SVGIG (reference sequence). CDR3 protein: CAWNEAGLNTEAFF. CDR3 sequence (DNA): TGTGCCTGGAATGAGGCCGGCTTGAAYACTGAAGCTTTCTTT.

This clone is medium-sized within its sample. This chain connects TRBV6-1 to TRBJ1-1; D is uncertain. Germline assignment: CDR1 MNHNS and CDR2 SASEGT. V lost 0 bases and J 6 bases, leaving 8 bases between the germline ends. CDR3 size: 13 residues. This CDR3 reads CASSEAKRAEAFF. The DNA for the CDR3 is TGTGCCAGCAGTGAAGCAAAGAGGGCTGAAGCTTTCTTT.

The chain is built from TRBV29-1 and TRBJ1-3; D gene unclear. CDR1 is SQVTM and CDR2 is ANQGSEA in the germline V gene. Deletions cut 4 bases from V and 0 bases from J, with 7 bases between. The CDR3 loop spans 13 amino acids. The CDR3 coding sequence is TGCAGCGTTGCAGCCAGCTCTGGAAACACCATATATTTT. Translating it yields CSVAASSGNTIYF.

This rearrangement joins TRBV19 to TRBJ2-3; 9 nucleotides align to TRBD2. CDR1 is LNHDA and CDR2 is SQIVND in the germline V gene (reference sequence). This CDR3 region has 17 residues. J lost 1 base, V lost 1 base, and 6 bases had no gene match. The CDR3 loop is CASSIGSGGPRTDTQYF. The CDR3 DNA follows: TGTGCCAGTAGTATAGGTAGCGGGGGTCCTCGCACAGATACGCAGTATTTT.

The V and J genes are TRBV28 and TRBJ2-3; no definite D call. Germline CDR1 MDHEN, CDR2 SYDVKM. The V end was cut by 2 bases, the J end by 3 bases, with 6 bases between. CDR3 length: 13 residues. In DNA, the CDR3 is TGTGCCAGCAGTTTAAGGAAAACAGATACGCAGTATTTT. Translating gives CASSLRKTDTQYF.

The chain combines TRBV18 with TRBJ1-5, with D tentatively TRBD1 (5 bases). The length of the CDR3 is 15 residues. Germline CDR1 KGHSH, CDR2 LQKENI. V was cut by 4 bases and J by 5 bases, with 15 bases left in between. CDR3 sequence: CASSLRAEFHQPQHF. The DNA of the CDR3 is TGTGCCAGCTCACTCAGGGCAGAATTTCATCAGCCCCAGCATTTT.

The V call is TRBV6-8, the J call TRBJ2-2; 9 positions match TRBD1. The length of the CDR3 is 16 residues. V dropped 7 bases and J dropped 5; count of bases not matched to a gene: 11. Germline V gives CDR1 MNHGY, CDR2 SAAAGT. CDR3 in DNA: TGTGCCAGCAAATCACCGGGACAGGGAGGAACCGGGGAGCTGTTTTTT. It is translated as CASKSPGQGGTGELFF.

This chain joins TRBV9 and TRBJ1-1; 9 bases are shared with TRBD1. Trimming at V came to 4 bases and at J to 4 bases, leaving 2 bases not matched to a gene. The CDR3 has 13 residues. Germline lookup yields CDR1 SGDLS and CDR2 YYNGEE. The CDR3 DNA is TGTGCCAGCAGCAAGACAGGGGGCACTGAAGCTTTCTTT. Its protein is CASSKTGGTEAFF.

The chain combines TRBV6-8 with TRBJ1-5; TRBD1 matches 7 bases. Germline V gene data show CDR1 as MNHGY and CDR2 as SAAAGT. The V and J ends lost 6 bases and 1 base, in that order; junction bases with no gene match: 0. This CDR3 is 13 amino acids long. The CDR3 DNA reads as TGTGCCAGCAGGGACAGGAGCAATCAGCCCCAGCATTTT. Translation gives CASRDRSNQPQHF.

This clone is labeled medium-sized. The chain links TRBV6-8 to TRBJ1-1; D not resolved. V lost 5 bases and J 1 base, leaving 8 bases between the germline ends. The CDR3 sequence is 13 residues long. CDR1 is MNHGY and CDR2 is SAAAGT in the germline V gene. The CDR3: CASSGGENTEAFF. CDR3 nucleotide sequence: TGTGCCAGCAGTGGTGGAGAGAACACTGAAGCTTTCTTT.

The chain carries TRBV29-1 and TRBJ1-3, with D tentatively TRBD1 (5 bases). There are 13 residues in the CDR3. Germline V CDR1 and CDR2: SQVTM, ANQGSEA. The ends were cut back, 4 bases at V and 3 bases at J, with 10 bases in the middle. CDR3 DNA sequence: TGCAGCGTTGGAGGAGGGGTTGGAAACACCATATATTTT. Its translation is CSVGGGVGNTIYF.

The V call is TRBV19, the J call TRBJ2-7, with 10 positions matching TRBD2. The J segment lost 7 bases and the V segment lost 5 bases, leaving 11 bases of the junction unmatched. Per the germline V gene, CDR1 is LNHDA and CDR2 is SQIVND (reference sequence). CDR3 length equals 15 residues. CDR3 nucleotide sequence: TGTGCCAGTAGTCCCCAAGCGGGGGGGAGAGGGGAGCAGTACTTC. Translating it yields CASSPQAGGRGEQYF.

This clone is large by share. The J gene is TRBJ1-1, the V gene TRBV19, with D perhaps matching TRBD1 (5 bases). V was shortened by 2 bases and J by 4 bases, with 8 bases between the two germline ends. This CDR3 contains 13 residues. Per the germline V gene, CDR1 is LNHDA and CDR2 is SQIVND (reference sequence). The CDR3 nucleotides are TGTGCCAGTAGTATAACCGGGGGCACTGAAGCTTTCTTT. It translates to CASSITGGTEAFF.

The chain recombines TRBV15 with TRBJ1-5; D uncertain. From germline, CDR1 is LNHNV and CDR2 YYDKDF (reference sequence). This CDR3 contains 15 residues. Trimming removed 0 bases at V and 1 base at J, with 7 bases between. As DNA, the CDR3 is TGTGCCACCAGCAGAGAACAGACCAGCAATCAGCCCCAGCATTTT. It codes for CATSREQTSNQPQHF. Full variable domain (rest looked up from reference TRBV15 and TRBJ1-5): DAMVIQNPRYQVTQFGKPVTLSCSQTLNHNVMYWYQQKSSQAPKLLFHYYDKDFNNEADTPDNFQSRRPNTSFCFLDIRSPGLGDTAMYLCATSREQTSNQPQHFGDGTRLSIL.

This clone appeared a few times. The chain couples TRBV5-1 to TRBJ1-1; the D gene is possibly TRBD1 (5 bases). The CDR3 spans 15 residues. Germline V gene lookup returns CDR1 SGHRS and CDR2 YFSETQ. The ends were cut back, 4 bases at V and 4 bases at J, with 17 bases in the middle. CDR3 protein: CASSQDLTGTTEAFF. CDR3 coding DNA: TGCGCCAGCAGCCAAGATCTTACAGGAACCACTGAAGCTTTCTTT.

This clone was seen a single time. Here the CDR3 reads CATSREVTSYEQYF. The CDR3 DNA follows: TGTGCCACCAGCAGAGAGGTCACCTCCTACGAGCAGTACTTC. The J gene is TRBJ2-7, the V gene TRBV15; D call uncertain. CDR1 LNHNV and CDR2 YYDKDF come from the germline V gene (reference sequence). CDR3 length: 14 residues. Trimming took 0 bases from V and 0 from J, leaving 6 bases between them.

CDR3 DNA: TGTGCCTGGGGATTGGGCACTGAAGCTTTCTTT. It yields the protein CAWGLGTEAFF. V gene TRBV30 combines with J gene TRBJ1-1; unclear D gene. Germline CDR1 and CDR2: GTSNPN and SVGIG (reference sequence). The CDR3 is 11 residues long. Trimming took 5 bases from V and 4 from J, leaving 8 bases between them.

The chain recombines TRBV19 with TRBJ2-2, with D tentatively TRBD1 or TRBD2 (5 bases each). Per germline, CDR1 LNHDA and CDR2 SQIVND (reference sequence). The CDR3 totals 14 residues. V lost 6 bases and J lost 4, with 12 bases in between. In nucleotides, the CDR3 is TGTGCCAGTAGACGGGACGGAAGCACCGGGGAGCTGTTTTTT. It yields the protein CASRRDGSTGELFF.

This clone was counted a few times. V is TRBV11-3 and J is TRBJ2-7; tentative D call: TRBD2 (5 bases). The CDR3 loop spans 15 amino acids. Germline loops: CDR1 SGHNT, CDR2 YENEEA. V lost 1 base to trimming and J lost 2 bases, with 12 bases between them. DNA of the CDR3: TGTGCCAGCAGCTTAGGCCGGGGAATGGCCTACGAGCAGTACTTC. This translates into CASSLGRGMAYEQYF.

The DNA of the CDR3 is TGTGCCAGCAGTCAGGGTAATCCCTCAGAAGCTTTCTTT. Translation: CASSQGNPSEAFF. This rearrangement joins TRBV6-8 to TRBJ1-1; perhaps TRBD1 as D (5 bases). Germline-derived CDR1 and CDR2 are MNHGY and SAAAGT. V was cut by 5 bases and J by 8 bases, with 15 bases left in between. CDR3 size: 13 residues.

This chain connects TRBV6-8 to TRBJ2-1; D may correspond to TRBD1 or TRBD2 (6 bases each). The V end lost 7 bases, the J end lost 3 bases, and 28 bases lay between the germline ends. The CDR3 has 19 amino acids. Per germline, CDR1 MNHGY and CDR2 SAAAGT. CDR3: CASNTGANPQRARYNEQFF. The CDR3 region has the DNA TGTGCCAGCAACACGGGGGCAAATCCGCAGAGGGCGCGCTACAATGAGCAGTTCTTC.